The source of this T cell receptor beta chain is a study of shared clonotypes between healthy human individuals. Whole-study findings and limits: Naive CD4 clonotypes overlapped across several donors at around 4.7%. Only a few donors were included, so the genetic and exposure-history diversity represented was limited.

About this clone itself: Antigen specificity is unknown.

CDR3 length: 12 residues. The V end was cut by 7 bases, the J end by 7 bases, with 13 bases between. Germline V gives CDR1 MNHEY, CDR2 SMNVEV (reference sequence). Naive CD8 cells, CD45RO-negative and positively selected for CCR7, excluded terminally differentiated effector memory CD45RA+ cells. Donors, without exception, were Caucasian adults residing in Nashville, Tennessee. Only in-frame clones appear in the TCRdb table, and some are missing; sequencing was by immunoSEQ multiplex PCR. The table shows about 2.1 million clones, with around 95% occurring only once. V is TRBV27 and J is TRBJ2-5; TRBD2 might be the D (6 bases). Sequenced input: naive CD8+ T cells from PBMCs. The source is a man between 18 and 29 years old in good health. Some clones in this sample may be carry-over from other donors' samples. The CDR3 protein is CASKAGSGTQYF. CDR3 DNA sequence: TGTGCCAGCAAGGCGGGATCCGGGACCCAGTACTTC.